These 5 T cell receptor beta chains came from one sample sequenced in a study of blood T cell repertoires in COVID-19. Data came from immunoSEQ multiplex PCR; TCRdb stores just in-frame clones and leaves some out. In the table there are under 95,000 clones, roughly 87% of which are singletons. The sequenced sample consisted of peripheral blood. Receptor source: a woman aged 80 or over with acute or convalescent COVID-19.

The chain carries TRBV6-5 and TRBJ1-2; D is possibly TRBD1 (6 bases). Germline lookup yields CDR1 MNHEY and CDR2 SVGAGI. The CDR3 has 12 residues. With 7 bases removed from V and 6 bases from J, the gap between germline ends came to 12 bases. The CDR3, as DNA: TGTGCCAGCACAGGGGCAGTAGATGGCTACACCTTC. Its protein product is CASTGAVDGYTF.

The CDR3 DNA reads TGTGCCAGTAGTACAGGGAATGGGGGCTACACCTTC. Its protein is CASSTGNGGYTF. The chain links TRBV19 to TRBJ1-2, with D perhaps TRBD1 (5 bases). The V gene lost 4 bases and the J gene lost 8 bases, with 11 bases spanning the gap. The CDR3 loop spans 12 amino acids. CDR1 is LNHDA and CDR2 is SQIVND in the germline V gene (reference sequence).

CDR3 sequence (DNA): TGTGCCAGCAGCTCGGGACAGGGGTTCTCTGAAGCTTTCTTT. It codes for CASSSGQGFSEAFF. The chain couples TRBV5-6 to TRBJ1-1, with 10 bases that match TRBD1. J lost 6 bases, V lost 3 bases, and 5 bases had no gene match. Germline V gene data show CDR1 as SGHDT and CDR2 as YYEEEE. CDR3 length equals 14 residues.

For the CDR3, the DNA is TGCAGTTCCCAGGGTAACTATGGCTACACCTTC. Translating gives CSSQGNYGYTF. V usage is TRBV20-1 and J usage is TRBJ1-2, with D tentatively TRBD1 (5 bases). CDR3 length equals 11 residues. Deletions cut 8 bases from V and 1 base from J, with 8 bases between. The germline CDR1 and CDR2 sequences are DFQATT and SNEGSKA (reference sequence).

This clone turned up a few times. This chain connects TRBV19 to TRBJ2-2, with D unclear. Germline V gene lookup returns CDR1 LNHDA and CDR2 SQIVND (reference sequence). The CDR3 runs 14 residues. The V end lost 4 bases, the J end lost 2 bases, and 8 bases lay between the germline ends. The CDR3 sequence: CASSSRVNTGELFF. The CDR3, as DNA: TGTGCCAGTAGTAGTCGGGTCAACACCGGGGAGCTGTTTTTT.